This T cell receptor beta chain was recovered during a study of shared clonotypes between healthy human individuals. The wider study: Donors had three CD4 naive, three CD4 memory, two CD8 naive and one CD8 memory plate apiece. Findings and caveats of the study: Richness estimates generally favored naive over memory subsets. Incompleteness in sorted-subset sequencing, despite large depth, was shown by rarefaction.

With regard to this clone: Its antigen remains unidentified. In the same sample, other DNA sequences code for this CDR3.

Measured with immunoSEQ multiplex PCR; TCRdb has only the in-frame clones, and not every one. The table shows under 2.5 million clones, with 85% to 95% occurring only once. Healthy adults negative for HIV, lacking recent acute infections or vaccinations, served as donors. The CDR3 is 13 residues long. Germline assignment: CDR1 MDHEN and CDR2 SYDVKM. V was clipped by 6 bases and J by 4 bases; unmatched bases: 3. The chain employs TRBV28 and TRBJ2-7; 10 nucleotides agree with TRBD1. Material for sequencing was naive CD4+ T cells from PBMCs. Noted subset: CD45RA+ positively selected. This TCR came from a man between 18 and 29 years old in good health. Some clones in this sample may be carry-over from other donors' samples. This CDR3 reads CASSRDRGYEQYF. The CDR3 DNA reads as TGTGCCAGCAGCCGGGACAGGGGATACGAGCAGTACTTC.